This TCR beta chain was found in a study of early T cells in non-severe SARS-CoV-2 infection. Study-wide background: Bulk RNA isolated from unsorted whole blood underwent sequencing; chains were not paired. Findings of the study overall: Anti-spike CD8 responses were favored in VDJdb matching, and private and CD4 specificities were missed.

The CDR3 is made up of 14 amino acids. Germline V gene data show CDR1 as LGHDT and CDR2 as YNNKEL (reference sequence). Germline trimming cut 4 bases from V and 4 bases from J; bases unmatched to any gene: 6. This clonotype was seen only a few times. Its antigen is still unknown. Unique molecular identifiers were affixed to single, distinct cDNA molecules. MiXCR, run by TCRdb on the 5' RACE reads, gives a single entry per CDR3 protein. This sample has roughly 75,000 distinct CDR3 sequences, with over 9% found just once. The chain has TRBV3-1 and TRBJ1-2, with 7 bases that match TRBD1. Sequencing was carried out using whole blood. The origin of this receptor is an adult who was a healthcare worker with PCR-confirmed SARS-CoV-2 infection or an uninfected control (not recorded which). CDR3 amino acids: CASSPTGLPYGYTF. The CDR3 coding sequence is TGTGCCAGCAGCCCGACAGGGCTTCCCTATGGCTACACCTTC.